The 25 T cell receptor beta chains in this list originate from one sample, sequenced in a study of blood T cells in healthy people across ages. A second about 7 to 12 cycle PCR used barcoded and J-beta primers. TCRdb re-analysed the 5' RACE reads in MiXCR, keeping a single row per CDR3 protein. This repertoire shows 550,000 to 650,000 distinct CDR3 sequences, about 30% found once; its top ten account for around a sixth. Sequencing was carried out using blood. The receptors derive from a woman over 75 in good health.

This clonotype was observed at least ten times. The chain is built from TRBV9 and TRBJ1-5; D gene uncertain. This CDR3 spans 17 amino acids. Germline V CDR1 and CDR2: SGDLS, YYNGEE. Trimming cost V 4 bases and J 1 base, with 18 bases left between them. The CDR3 DNA sequence: TGTGCCAGCAGCTCCCGGGAGGGTAGGTTAAGCAATCAGCCCCAGCATTTT. Its protein product is CASSSREGRLSNQPQHF.

This clonotype was detected many times. This sequence joins TRBV7-3 and TRBJ1-2; D is possibly TRBD1 (5 bases). The germline CDR1 and CDR2 sequences are SGHTA and FQGTGA. The CDR3 runs to 16 residues. Trimming removed 5 bases at V and 8 bases at J, with 24 bases between. CDR3 sequence (DNA): TGTGCCAGCAGCCCAGACAGCGGTGGATCCCTCGAGGGCTACACCTTC. Its protein product is CASSPDSGGSLEGYTF.

As for this clonotype: Sequence at one end of the junction differs from germline and may be a read error. J is TRBJ2-1 and V is TRBV12-3 or TRBV12-4; 10 positions agree with TRBD1. The CDR3 is made up of 16 amino acids. The CDR3 DNA reads as TGTGCCAGCAGGGGGATCCGGGACAGGGGTGACAATGGGCAGTTCTTC. Translation: CASRGIRDRGDNGQFF.

In the case of this clonotype: A read error may explain this, as a much larger clone is one base away. CDR3 sequence (DNA): TGTGCCAGCAGTTTGGACAGTCGGCCCCAGCATTTT. Residues: CASSLDSRPQHF. This chain connects TRBV7-2 to TRBJ1-5; tentatively, D is TRBD1 (6 bases). Germline CDR1 SGHTA, CDR2 FQGNSA. V lost 6 bases, J lost 9 bases, and 12 bases lay in between. This CDR3 has 12 residues.

This clonotype has ten or more counts. One end of the junction does not line up with germline, which may come from a read error. The V gene is TRBV20-1, the J gene TRBJ1-1; 8 positions agree with TRBD1. Germline CDR1 DFQATT, CDR2 SNEGSKA (reference sequence). There are 13 residues in the CDR3. CDR3 residues: CSARDPGQAEAFF. CDR3 bases: TGCAGTGCTCGAGATCCGGGACAGGCTGAAGCTTTCTTT.

This clonotype was seen repeatedly, ten times or more. The chain employs TRBV3-1 and TRBJ2-5; D remains ambiguous. The CDR3 is 12 amino acids. Per germline, CDR1 LGHDT and CDR2 YNNKEL (reference sequence). V gave up 4 bases and J gave up 5 bases, with 8 bases separating them. CDR3 region: CASSPVVETQYF. The DNA of the CDR3 is TGTGCCAGCAGCCCCGTAGTGGAGACCCAGTACTTC.

The chain combines TRBV15 with TRBJ2-1, with D perhaps assigned TRBD1 or TRBD2 (7 bases each). V lost 0 bases to trimming and J lost 9 bases, with 12 bases between them. CDR1 is LNHNV and CDR2 is YYDKDF in the germline V gene (reference sequence). The CDR3 sequence is 14 residues long. Here the CDR3 reads CATSRDRGGGEQFF. The DNA of the CDR3 is TGTGCCACCAGCAGAGACAGGGGGGGCGGTGAGCAGTTCTTC.

The table lists this clonotype with many counts. J is TRBJ1-1 and V is TRBV7-2, with a tentative D call TRBD1 (5 bases). Germline lookup yields CDR1 SGHTA and CDR2 FQGNSA. CDR3 length: 16 amino acids. Trimming left V 4 bases short and J 3 bases short, with 18 bases between. In DNA, the CDR3 is TGTGCCAGCAGCTCCTCTAAGGCAGGCAGGGACACTGAAGCTTTCTTT. This translates into CASSSSKAGRDTEAFF.

Only a few counts were recorded for this clonotype. The gene calls are TRBV27 and TRBJ1-1; no firm D call. The CDR3 is 15 amino acids. V lost 6 bases and J lost 4, with 18 bases in between. Germline loops: CDR1 MNHEY, CDR2 SMNVEV (reference sequence). The CDR3 region has the DNA TGTGCCAGCAGCCTCCGAGCCCCAGTGGGCACTGAAGCTTTCTTT. Translating it yields CASSLRAPVGTEAFF.

This clonotype was found many times. This chain connects TRBV7-2 to TRBJ2-3; tentative D call: TRBD1 (5 bases). The CDR3 spans 16 residues. Trimming pared 5 bases from V and 3 bases from J, leaving 18 bases between. CDR1 is SGHTA, CDR2 FQGNSA, per germline. DNA for the CDR3: TGTGCCAGCAGCAGCCCTTTCACAGGTGGGACAGATACGCAGTATTTT. Translation: CASSSPFTGGTDTQYF.

This clonotype was seen ten or more times. CDR3 sequence (DNA): TGTGCCAGCAGCGTCGGCGGGGGGGCCCGAGAGCAGTACTTC. Protein: CASSVGGGAREQYF. V gene TRBV9 combines with J gene TRBJ2-7; TRBD2 matches 9 bases. The CDR3 has 14 amino acids. The germline V gene has CDR1 SGDLS and CDR2 YYNGEE. V lost 2 bases and J lost 7; bases outside the gene matches: 7. Complete variable domain (other parts from reference TRBV9 and TRBJ2-7): DSGVTQTPKHLITATGQRVTLRCSPRSGDLSVYWYQQSLDQGLQFLIQYYNGEERAKGNILERFSAQQFPDLHSELNLSSLELGDSALYFCASSVGGGAREQYFGPGTRLTVT.

The V and J genes are TRBV30 and TRBJ1-5, with 7 bases fitting TRBD1. With V trimmed by 4 bases and J by 3 bases, 9 bases remained unmatched. CDR1 is GTSNPN and CDR2 is SVGIG in the germline V gene (reference sequence). This CDR3 has 15 amino acids. The CDR3 nucleotides read TGTGCCTGGAATTTGGACGACAGGGACAATCAGCCCCAGCATTTT. Its protein is CAWNLDDRDNQPQHF.

For this clonotype: Being one base from a much bigger clone, this may be a read error. V gene TRBV20-1 combines with J gene TRBJ2-1; weak D call: TRBD2 (5 bases). V was pared by 0 bases and J by 13 bases, with 22 bases between. This CDR3 spans 15 amino acids. From germline, CDR1 is DFQATT and CDR2 SNEGSKA (reference sequence). The DNA for the CDR3 is TGCAGTGCTAGAGAGAGCGGAGGAACGGTGGAGACCCAGTTCTTC. This translates into CSARESGGTVETQFF.

This clonotype was detected ten times or more. The rearrangement links TRBV7-9 to TRBJ2-1; 16 nucleotides line up with TRBD2. The trim removed 5 bases at V and 6 bases at J, leaving 7 bases unmatched. Germline V CDR1 and CDR2: SEHNR, FQNEAQ (reference sequence). There are 17 residues in the CDR3. The CDR3 DNA reads as TGTGCCAGCAGCGCTTCCGGGACTAGCGGGGGGGCCAATGAGCAGTTCTTC. Protein: CASSASGTSGGANEQFF.

There are many counts of this clonotype. This rearrangement joins TRBV20-1 to TRBJ2-7, with D unresolved. CDR3 length: 15 residues. The V gene's germline CDR1 is DFQATT and CDR2 SNEGSKA (reference sequence). V shed 5 bases and J shed 3 bases, with 20 bases lying between them. The CDR3 coding sequence is TGCAGTGCTCCCCAAGACGCAAGGAATCTCTACGAGCAGTACTTC. The encoded protein is CSAPQDARNLYEQYF.

The genes are TRBV20-1 and TRBJ2-5; either TRBD1 or TRBD2 may fit D (6 bases each). This CDR3 comprises 14 residues. V was shortened by 5 bases and J by 5 bases, with 18 bases between the two germline ends. Germline assignment: CDR1 DFQATT and CDR2 SNEGSKA (reference sequence). CDR3 sequence: CSASGAGPLETQYF. Here the CDR3 DNA reads TGCAGTGCTTCGGGGGCGGGACCTCTTGAGACCCAGTACTTC.

The chain combines TRBV5-8 with TRBJ2-1; 9 positions match TRBD1. CDR1 SGHTS and CDR2 YDEGEE come from the germline V gene. V shed 2 bases and J 5 bases; nucleotides not matched to a gene: 23. The CDR3 spans 21 residues. In nucleotides, the CDR3 is TGTGCCAGCAGCTTCGGCTTAAGGAGACAGGGGGTCGGAGGCCCGGACAATGAGCAGTTCTTC. Its protein is CASSFGLRRQGVGGPDNEQFF.

This rearrangement joins TRBV6-2 or TRBV6-3 to TRBJ1-5; no clear D gene. The CDR3 is 15 residues long. Trimming left V 6 bases short and J 4 bases short, with 16 bases between. Germline CDR1 is MNHEY and CDR2 is SVGEGT. The CDR3 DNA reads TGTGCCAGCAGCCCCCTCGGACGACGGAATCAGCCCCAGCATTTT. Its protein product is CASSPLGRRNQPQHF.

This clonotype was found many times. This rearrangement joins TRBV10-2 to TRBJ2-7, with TRBD2 as a possible D gene (5 bases). This CDR3 is built from 15 residues. Per the germline V gene, CDR1 is WSHSY and CDR2 is SAAADI. V was pared by 0 bases and J by 1 base, with 10 bases between. In DNA, the CDR3 is TGCGCCAGCAGTGAGTCGACGAGGGCTTCCTACGAGCAGTACTTC. Translating it yields CASSESTRASYEQYF.

This clonotype was recorded a few times. With a much larger clone just one base away, this may be a read error. The chain carries TRBV27 and TRBJ2-5, with 11 bases matching TRBD2. The CDR3 is made up of 15 amino acids. CDR1 is MNHEY and CDR2 is SMNVEV in the germline V gene (reference sequence). The trim removed 7 bases at V and 11 bases at J, leaving 15 bases unmatched. In DNA, the CDR3 is TGTGCCAGCAAAGCCTCTAGCGGGGGGCACAATGAGCAGTACTTC. It encodes CASKASSGGHNEQYF.

This clonotype was found many times. V is TRBV4-2 and J is TRBJ2-5, with 10 bases identical to TRBD1. Germline V gene data show CDR1 as LGHNA and CDR2 as YNFKEQ. This CDR3 comprises 15 residues. Germline trimming cut 4 bases from V and 5 bases from J; bases unmatched to any gene: 7. The CDR3 region has the DNA TGTGCCAGCAGCCGGCTCGGGACAGGGGACGAGACCCAGTACTTC. Translated, it gives CASSRLGTGDETQYF.

This clonotype has more than one count but fewer than ten. The V gene is TRBV5-1, the J gene TRBJ2-7; D might be TRBD1 (6 bases). V lost 2 bases to trimming and J lost 2 bases, with 8 bases between them. Germline assignment: CDR1 SGHRS and CDR2 YFSETQ. The CDR3 runs to 13 residues. The CDR3 is CASSFQGTYEQYF. CDR3 DNA sequence: TGCGCCAGCAGCTTCCAGGGGACCTACGAGCAGTACTTC.

This clonotype has ten or more counts. The chain has TRBV5-4 and TRBJ2-1; a possible D gene is TRBD2 (6 bases). Germline V gives CDR1 SGHNT, CDR2 YYREEE (reference sequence). The CDR3 is 15 residues long. Trimming stripped 5 bases from V and 0 bases from J, with 12 bases between. CDR3 sequence (DNA): TGTGCCAGCAGGCGGGACGCTAGCTCCTACAATGAGCAGTTCTTC. Amino acid sequence: CASRRDASSYNEQFF.

This rearrangement joins TRBV20-1 to TRBJ2-3; TRBD2 agrees at 12 bases. The CDR3 totals 16 residues. J lost 4 bases, V lost 0 bases, and 5 bases had no gene match. The germline CDR1 and CDR2 sequences are DFQATT and SNEGSKA (reference sequence). The CDR3 is CSARDPSSGRADTQYF. In nucleotides, the CDR3 is TGCAGTGCTAGAGATCCCTCTAGCGGGAGGGCAGATACGCAGTATTTT.

This clonotype was picked up a small number of times. The CDR3 nucleotides read TGTGCCAGCAGCTTAGAAGGCCTGCTGAACACTGAAGCTTTCTTT. Its protein is CASSLEGLLNTEAFF. The V and J genes are TRBV7-2 and TRBJ1-1; no reliable D call. V lost 1 base and J 0 bases, leaving 9 bases between the germline ends. The CDR3 contains 15 residues. CDR1 is SGHTA, CDR2 FQGNSA, per germline.